This T cell receptor beta chain originates from a study of T cell repertoires in cytomegalovirus infection. At the level of the study: The study used recently identified HLA-C-restricted and well-studied HLA-B-restricted CMV epitopes. Public TCR beta signatures indicated both CMV infection and matching HLA type.

In regard to this clonotype: Its target is unknown.

General study findings and limits: Cumulative public TCR beta family frequency identified CMV carriers with the relevant HLA. HLA-C-restricted CMV-specific TCR beta clonotypes prevailed in the ex vivo response.

The CDR3 is 14 amino acids. V lost 0 bases and J 7 bases, leaving 7 bases between the germline ends. Germline V gene lookup returns CDR1 MNHEY and CDR2 SMNVEV (reference sequence). MiXCR was run by TCRdb on the reads, yielding one entry per CDR3 protein. The table has some 100,000 distinct CDR3 sequences, roughly 30% seen once. Sequences were derived from CD8+ T cells from cultured PBMCs, sampled from culture after CMV antigen stimulation. The origin of this receptor is a human donor in good health (CMV status not recorded). Some clones in this sample may be carry-over from other donors' samples. The J gene is TRBJ1-6, the V gene TRBV27, with D tentatively TRBD1 (5 bases). CDR3 sequence: CASSLSGTNSPLHF. In DNA, the CDR3 is TGTGCCAGCAGTTTATCCGGGACCAATTCACCCCTCCACTTT.